This T cell receptor (beta chain) was sequenced for a study of T cell responses to AZD1222 COVID-19 vaccine. Study-wide results and caveats: Without day 14 samples, only post-peak T cell repertoires were studied.

Only in-frame clones appear in the TCRdb table, and some are missing; sequencing was by immunoSEQ multiplex PCR. This sample has around 200,000 clones, with roughly 93% found just once. In regard to this clone: Its antigen is not identified.

Germline V gene lookup returns CDR1 GTSNPN and CDR2 SVGIG (reference sequence). CDR3 length: 15 amino acids. V was pared by 0 bases and J by 2 bases, with 11 bases between. This sequence was found in an adult who received the MenACWY meningococcal vaccine as a control. This sequence joins TRBV30 and TRBJ1-5; perhaps TRBD1 as D (5 bases). The sequenced sample was peripheral blood, obtained 28 days after the second dose of the MenACWY control vaccine. DNA of the CDR3: TGTGCCTGGAGTGTAGGGGCGCGTGGCAATCAGCCCCAGCATTTT. Amino acids: CAWSVGARGNQPQHF.